This entry features one T cell receptor (beta chain) sequence. Its antigen is not known. This sample is drawn from a study of a mutant IDH1 vaccine in newly diagnosed glioma. At the level of the study: Treated individuals were roughly 62% male and roughly 40% female, averaging about 41 years of age. The earlier regimen, radiotherapy, temozolomide, or both, was most often both.

The time point denotes: week 23, last vaccination. One vaccine dose held 300 ug of mutant IDH1 20-mer peptide and came with topical imiquimod. This table comes from immunoSEQ multiplex PCR, and its TCRdb copy is limited to in-frame clones, with some not included. The table lists tens of thousands of clones, nearly 85% of them singletons. General study findings and limits: It seemed that pseudoprogression was not linked to changes in the top peripheral T cell clonotypes.

The receptor was isolated from a man aged 18 to 30 with glioma. The sample consisted of PBMCs, taken from a glioma patient whose treatment included an IDH1 peptide vaccine.

The CDR3 is CAWSVQALASTDTQYF. DNA for the CDR3: TGTGCCTGGAGTGTACAGGCACTCGCTAGCACAGATACGCAGTATTTT. The chain recombines TRBV30 with TRBJ2-3, with D perhaps matching TRBD1 (5 bases). CDR3 length: 16 residues. V lost 0 bases, J lost 0 bases, and 13 bases lay in between. Germline values: CDR1 GTSNPN, CDR2 SVGIG (reference sequence).